This T cell receptor beta chain was recovered during a study of blood T cell repertoires in COVID-19. Overall study context: Samples taken during acute and convalescent COVID-19 were collected in the United States, Italy and Spain. The cDNA or gDNA used as material had been derived from T cells, B-cell-depleted T cells, or PBMCs.

Germline V gives CDR1 MDHEN, CDR2 SYDVKM. The CDR3 totals 15 residues. Trimming at V came to 4 bases and at J to 9 bases, leaving 10 bases not matched to a gene. This clone appeared once. In the original workflow: Quantification of nucleated cells was approximated via reference gene primer amplification. Repertoires were generated with immunoSEQ multiplex PCR, while TCRdb's copy carries only in-frame clones and drops some. V, J and clone size reflect that table, while D and trimming were determined from the DNA. This table has some 95,000 clones, about 80% appearing once. Sample: peripheral blood. The sequence was obtained from a man aged 65 to 79 with acute or convalescent COVID-19. The gene calls are TRBV28 and TRBJ2-7; TRBD2 matches 12 bases. CDR3 in DNA: TGTGCCAGCAGTTCCTCGGCTAGCGGGAGGGGCGGGCAGTACTTC. Its translation is CASSSSASGRGGQYF.